The TCR beta chain under discussion was sequenced for a study of T cells in Graves' hyperthyroidism and ophthalmopathy. Study-wide findings and caveats: Ophthalmopathy prediction by the model preceded onset by a median about 6 months. In the analysis, a 13 V-J model separated ophthalmopathy from stable hyperthyroidism.

In this sample, this clonotype turned up many times. Its antigen remains unknown. Trimming shortened V by 6 bases and J by 4 bases, and 16 bases separated the two germline ends. Germline V lookup: CDR1 MDHEN, CDR2 SYDVKM. The CDR3 covers 15 residues. Hyperthyroidism was newly diagnosed in patients aged 18 to 65 (duration under 2 months). PBMCs were obtained from 7.5 to 10 ml fresh peripheral blood. RNA transcripts yielded amplified TCR beta CDR3 regions. Researchers ran a first-round RT-PCR on the TCR CDR3 using the HTBI primer set. TCRdb processed the multiplex PCR reads anew with MiXCR; each CDR3 protein has one entry. The sample includes over 550,000 distinct CDR3 sequences, 15% to 20% of them seen just once.

The specimen was blood. The receptor was derived from a young woman with Graves' hyperthyroidism. The chain recombines TRBV28 with TRBJ2-1; the D gene is possibly TRBD1 (6 bases). The CDR3 loop is CASRDPGHTYNEQFF. The DNA of the CDR3 is TGTGCCAGCAGGGACCCGGGACATACATACAATGAGCAGTTCTTC.